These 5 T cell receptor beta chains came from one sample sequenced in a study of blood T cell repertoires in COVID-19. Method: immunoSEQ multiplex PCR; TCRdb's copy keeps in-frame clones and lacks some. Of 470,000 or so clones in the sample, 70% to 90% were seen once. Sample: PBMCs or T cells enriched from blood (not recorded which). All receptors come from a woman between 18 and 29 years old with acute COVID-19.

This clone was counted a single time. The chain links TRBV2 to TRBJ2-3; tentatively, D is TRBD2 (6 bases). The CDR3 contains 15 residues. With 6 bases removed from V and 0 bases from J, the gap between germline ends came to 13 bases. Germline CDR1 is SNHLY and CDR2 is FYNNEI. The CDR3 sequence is CASRGSGFSTDTQYF. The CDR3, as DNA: TGTGCCAGCAGGGGGAGCGGGTTTAGCACAGATACGCAGTATTTT.

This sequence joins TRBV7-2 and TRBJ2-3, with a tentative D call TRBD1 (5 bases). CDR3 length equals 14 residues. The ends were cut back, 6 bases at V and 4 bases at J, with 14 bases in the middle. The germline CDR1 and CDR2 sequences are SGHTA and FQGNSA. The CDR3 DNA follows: TGTGCCAGCAGTCCTTCAGGGCTCGCAGATACGCAGTATTTT. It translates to CASSPSGLADTQYF. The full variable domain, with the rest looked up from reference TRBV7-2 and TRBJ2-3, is GAGVSQSPSNKVTEKGKDVELRCDPISGHTALYWYRQSLGQGLEFLIYFQGNSAPDKSGLPSDRFSAERTGGSVSTLTIQRTQQEDSAVYLCASSPSGLADTQYFGPGTRLTVL.

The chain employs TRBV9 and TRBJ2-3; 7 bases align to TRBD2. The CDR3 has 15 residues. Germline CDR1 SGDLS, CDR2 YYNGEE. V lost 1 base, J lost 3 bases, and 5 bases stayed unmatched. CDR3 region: CASSVQGGSTDTQYF. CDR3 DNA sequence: TGTGCCAGCAGCGTACAAGGCGGGAGTACAGATACGCAGTATTTT.

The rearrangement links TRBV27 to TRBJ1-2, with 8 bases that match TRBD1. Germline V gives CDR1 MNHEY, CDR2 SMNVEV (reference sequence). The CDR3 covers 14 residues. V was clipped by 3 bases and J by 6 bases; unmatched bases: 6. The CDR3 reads CASSFGQGLDGYTF. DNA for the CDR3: TGTGCCAGCAGTTTTGGACAGGGCTTGGATGGCTACACCTTC.

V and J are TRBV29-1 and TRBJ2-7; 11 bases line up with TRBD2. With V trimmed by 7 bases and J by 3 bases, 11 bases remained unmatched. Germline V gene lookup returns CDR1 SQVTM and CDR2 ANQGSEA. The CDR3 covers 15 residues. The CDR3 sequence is CSAGVLAGVNYEQYF. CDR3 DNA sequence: TGCAGCGCTGGGGTACTAGCGGGGGTAAACTACGAGCAGTACTTC.